This T cell receptor beta chain was found in a study of control samples from healthy donors and cancer patients. Sequenced by immunoSEQ multiplex PCR; TCRdb stores in-frame clones only, minus some. This table holds tens of thousands of clones, approximately 90% found once. The V and J ends lost 4 bases and 2 bases respectively, with 16 bases between them. The CDR3 is 15 residues long. Germline V gene sequence: CDR1 SGDLS, CDR2 YYNGEE. Sequencing input: blood. The clonotype comes from a middle-aged man in good health. The V gene is TRBV9, the J gene TRBJ2-7; D may be TRBD2 (5 bases). CDR3 nucleotides: TGTGCCAGCAGCCCAATCTCGGGGTTCACCTACGAGCAGTACTTC. It specifies CASSPISGFTYEQYF.